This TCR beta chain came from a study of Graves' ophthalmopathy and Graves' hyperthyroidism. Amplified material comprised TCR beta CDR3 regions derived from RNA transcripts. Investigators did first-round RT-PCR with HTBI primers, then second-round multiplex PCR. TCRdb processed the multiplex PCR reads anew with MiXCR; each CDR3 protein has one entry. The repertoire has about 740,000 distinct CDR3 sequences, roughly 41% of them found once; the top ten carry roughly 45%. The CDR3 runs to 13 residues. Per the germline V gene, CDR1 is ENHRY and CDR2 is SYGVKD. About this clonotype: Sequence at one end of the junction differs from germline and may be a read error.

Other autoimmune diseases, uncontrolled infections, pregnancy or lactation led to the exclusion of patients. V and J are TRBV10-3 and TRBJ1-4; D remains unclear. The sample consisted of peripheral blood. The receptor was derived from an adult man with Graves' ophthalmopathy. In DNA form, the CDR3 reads TGTGCCATCAGTGGCAGTGATAATGAAAAACTGGTTTTT. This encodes CAISGSDNEKLVF.